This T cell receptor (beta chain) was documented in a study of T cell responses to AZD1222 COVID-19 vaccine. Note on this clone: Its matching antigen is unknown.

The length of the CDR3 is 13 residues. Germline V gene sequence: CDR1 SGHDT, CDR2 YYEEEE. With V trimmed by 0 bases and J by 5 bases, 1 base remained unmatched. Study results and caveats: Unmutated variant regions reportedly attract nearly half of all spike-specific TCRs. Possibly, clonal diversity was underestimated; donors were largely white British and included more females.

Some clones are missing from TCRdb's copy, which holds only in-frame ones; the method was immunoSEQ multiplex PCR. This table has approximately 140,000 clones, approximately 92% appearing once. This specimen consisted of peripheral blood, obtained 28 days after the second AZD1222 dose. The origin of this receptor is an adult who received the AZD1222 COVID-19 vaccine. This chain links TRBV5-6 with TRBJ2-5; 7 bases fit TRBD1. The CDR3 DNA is TGTGCCAGCAGCTTGGGACAGGGTGAGACCCAGTACTTC. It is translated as CASSLGQGETQYF.